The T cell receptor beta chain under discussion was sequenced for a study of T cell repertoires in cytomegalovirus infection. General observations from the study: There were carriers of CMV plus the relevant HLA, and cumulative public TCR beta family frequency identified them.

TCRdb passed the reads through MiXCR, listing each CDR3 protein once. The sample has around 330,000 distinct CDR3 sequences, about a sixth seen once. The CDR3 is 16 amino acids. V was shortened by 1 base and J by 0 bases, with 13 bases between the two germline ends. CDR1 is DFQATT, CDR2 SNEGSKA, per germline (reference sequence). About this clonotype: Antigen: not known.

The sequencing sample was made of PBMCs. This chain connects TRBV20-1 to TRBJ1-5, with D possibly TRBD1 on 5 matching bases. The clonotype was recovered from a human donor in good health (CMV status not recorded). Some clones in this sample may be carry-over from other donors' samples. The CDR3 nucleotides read TGCAGTGCTAGAGTTTTGGGGGGAGCTAGCAATCAGCCCCAGCATTTT. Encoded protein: CSARVLGGASNQPQHF.